This TCR beta chain was sequenced for a study of cytomegalovirus exposure and HLA in healthy donors. The length of the CDR3 is 16 residues. The J segment lost 7 bases and the V segment lost 4 bases, leaving 8 bases of the junction unmatched. Germline CDR1 is SGHRS and CDR2 is YFSETQ. The PCR used 60 Vbeta and 13 Jbeta primers. Sequencing used immunoSEQ multiplex PCR; TCRdb keeps in-frame clones, though not all of them. Of roughly 80,000 clones detected, around 80% appear once; the ten largest clones hold approximately 1%. This clonotype originated in a male donor in good health and CMV-seronegative. The V call is TRBV5-1, the J call TRBJ1-4; 12 positions match TRBD1. Sequencing input: PBMCs. DNA of the CDR3: TGCGCCAGCAGCACGGGACAGGGGGCTGGGGGTGAAAAACTGTTTTTT. This codes for CASSTGQGAGGEKLFF.